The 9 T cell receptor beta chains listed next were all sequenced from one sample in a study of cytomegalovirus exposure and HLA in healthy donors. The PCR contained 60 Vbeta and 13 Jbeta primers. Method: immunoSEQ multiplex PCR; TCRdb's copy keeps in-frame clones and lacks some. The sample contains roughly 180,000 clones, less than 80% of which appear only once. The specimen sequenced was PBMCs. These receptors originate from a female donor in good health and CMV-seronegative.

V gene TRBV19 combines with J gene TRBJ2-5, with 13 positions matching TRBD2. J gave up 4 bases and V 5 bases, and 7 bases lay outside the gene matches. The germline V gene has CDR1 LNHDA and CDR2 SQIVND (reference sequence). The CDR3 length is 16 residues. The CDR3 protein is CASSWGLAGHRETQYF. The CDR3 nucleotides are TGTGCCAGTAGTTGGGGACTAGCGGGACACCGAGAGACCCAGTACTTC.

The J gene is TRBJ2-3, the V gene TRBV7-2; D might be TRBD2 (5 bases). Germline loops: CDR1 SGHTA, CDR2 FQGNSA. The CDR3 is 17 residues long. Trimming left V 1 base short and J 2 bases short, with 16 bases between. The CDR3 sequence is CASSLDFTRAYTDTQYF. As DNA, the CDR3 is TGTGCCAGCAGCTTAGACTTTACTAGGGCATACACAGATACGCAGTATTTT.

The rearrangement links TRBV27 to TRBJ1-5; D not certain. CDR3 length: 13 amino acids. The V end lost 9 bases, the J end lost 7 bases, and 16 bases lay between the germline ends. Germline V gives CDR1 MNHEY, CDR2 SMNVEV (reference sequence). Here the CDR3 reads CASTSGRWQPQHF. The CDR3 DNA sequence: TGTGCCAGTACCAGCGGGCGATGGCAGCCCCAGCATTTT.

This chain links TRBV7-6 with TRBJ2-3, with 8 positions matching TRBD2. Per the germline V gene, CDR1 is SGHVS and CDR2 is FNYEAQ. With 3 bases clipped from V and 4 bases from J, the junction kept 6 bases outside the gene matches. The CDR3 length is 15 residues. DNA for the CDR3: TGTGCCAGCAGCTTCCGTCGGGAGGGAGCAGATACGCAGTATTTT. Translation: CASSFRREGADTQYF. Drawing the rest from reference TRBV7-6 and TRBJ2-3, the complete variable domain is GAGVSQSPRYKVTKRGQDVALRCDPISGHVSLYWYRQALGQGPEFLTYFNYEAQQDKSGLPNDRFSAERPEGSISTLTIQRTEQRDSAMYRCASSFRREGADTQYFGPGTRLTVL.

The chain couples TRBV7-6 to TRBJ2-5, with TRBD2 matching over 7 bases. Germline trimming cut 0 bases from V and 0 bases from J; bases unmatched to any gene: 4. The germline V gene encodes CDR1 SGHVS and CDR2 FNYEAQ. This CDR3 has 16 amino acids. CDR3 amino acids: CASSLAGAGHQETQYF. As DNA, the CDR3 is TGTGCCAGCAGCTTAGCCGGAGCGGGGCACCAAGAGACCCAGTACTTC.

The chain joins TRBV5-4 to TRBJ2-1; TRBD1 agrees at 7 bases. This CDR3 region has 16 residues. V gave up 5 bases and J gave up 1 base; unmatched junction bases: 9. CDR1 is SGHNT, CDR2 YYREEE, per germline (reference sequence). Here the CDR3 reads CASSRPGTESYNEQFF. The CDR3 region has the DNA TGTGCCAGCAGTCGGCCCGGGACAGAATCCTACAATGAGCAGTTCTTC.

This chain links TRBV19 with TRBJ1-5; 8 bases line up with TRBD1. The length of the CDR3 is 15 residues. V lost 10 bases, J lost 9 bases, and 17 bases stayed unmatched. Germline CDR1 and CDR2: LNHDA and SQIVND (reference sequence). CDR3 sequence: CATEGTGGALGPQHF. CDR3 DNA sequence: TGTGCCACTGAAGGGACAGGTGGGGCCTTGGGGCCCCAGCATTTT.

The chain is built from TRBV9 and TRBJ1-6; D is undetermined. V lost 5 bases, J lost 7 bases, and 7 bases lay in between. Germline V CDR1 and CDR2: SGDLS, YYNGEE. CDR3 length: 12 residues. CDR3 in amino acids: CASSDGNSPLHF. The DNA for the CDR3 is TGTGCCAGCAGTGATGGCAATTCACCCCTCCACTTT.

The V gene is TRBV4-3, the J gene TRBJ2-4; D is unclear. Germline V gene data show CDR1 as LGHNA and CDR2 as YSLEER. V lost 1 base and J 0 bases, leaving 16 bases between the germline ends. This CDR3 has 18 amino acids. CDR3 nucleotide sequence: TGCGCCAGCAGCCAAGGCGCCGCTGTAAATCAAGCCAAAAACATTCAGTACTTC. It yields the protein CASSQGAAVNQAKNIQYF.